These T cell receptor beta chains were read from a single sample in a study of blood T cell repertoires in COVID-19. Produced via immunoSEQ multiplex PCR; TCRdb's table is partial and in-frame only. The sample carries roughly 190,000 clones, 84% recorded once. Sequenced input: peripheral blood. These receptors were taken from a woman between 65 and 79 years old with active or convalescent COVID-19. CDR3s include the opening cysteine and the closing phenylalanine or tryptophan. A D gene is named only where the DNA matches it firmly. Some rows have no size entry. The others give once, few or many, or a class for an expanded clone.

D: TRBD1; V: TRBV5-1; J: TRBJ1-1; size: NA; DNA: TGCGCCAGCAGCTACGGACAGGGGCCGTCGGTTACTGAAGCTTTCTTT; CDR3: CASSYGQGPSVTEAFF
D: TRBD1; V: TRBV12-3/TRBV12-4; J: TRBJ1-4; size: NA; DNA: TGTGCCAGCAGGCAGGGGGCGCGTGAAAAACTGTTTTTT; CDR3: CASRQGAREKLFF
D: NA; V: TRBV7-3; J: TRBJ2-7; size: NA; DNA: TGTGCCAGCAGCTCCCGCGGCGGGATGGGGGAGCAGTACTTC; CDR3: CASSSRGGMGEQYF
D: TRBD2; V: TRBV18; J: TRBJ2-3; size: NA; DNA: TGTGCCAGCTCACCACTTTCGGGACTAGCGGGAGGCGATACGCAGTATTTT; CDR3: CASSPLSGLAGGDTQYF
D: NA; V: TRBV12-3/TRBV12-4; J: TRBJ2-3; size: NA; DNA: TGTGCCAGCAGTTTCCAGGGTGCAGATACGCAGTATTTT; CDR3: CASSFQGADTQYF
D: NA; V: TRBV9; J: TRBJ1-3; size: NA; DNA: TGTGCCAGCAGCGTAGAGGGGCAGGGAAACACCATATATTTT; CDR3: CASSVEGQGNTIYF
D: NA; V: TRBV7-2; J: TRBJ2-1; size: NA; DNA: TGTGCCAGCAGCCACCGGGTATTCTCCTACAATGAGCAGTTCTTC; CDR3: CASSHRVFSYNEQFF
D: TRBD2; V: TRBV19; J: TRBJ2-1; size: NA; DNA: TGTGCCTCTAGAGGGACTAATAAAGGGGAGCAGTTCTTC; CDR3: CASRGTNKGEQFF
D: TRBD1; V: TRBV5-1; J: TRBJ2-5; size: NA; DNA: TGCGCCAGCAGCTTGGGACAGGGCCTGCGAGAGACCCAGTACTTC; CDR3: CASSLGQGLRETQYF
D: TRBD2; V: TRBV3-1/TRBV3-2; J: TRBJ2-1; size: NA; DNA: TGTGCCAGCAGCCACCCCCGGACTAGCGGGAGTTATGAGCAGTTCTTC; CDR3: CASSHPRTSGSYEQFF
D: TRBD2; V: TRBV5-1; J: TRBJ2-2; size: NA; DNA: TGCGCCAGCAGCCAAAGCGGGAGGAAGACCGGGGAGCTGTTTTTT; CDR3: CASSQSGRKTGELFF
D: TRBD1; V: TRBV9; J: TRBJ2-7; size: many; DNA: TGTGCCAGCAGCGTAAGCGGACAGGGCCCCTGGGAGCAGTACTTC; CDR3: CASSVSGQGPWEQYF
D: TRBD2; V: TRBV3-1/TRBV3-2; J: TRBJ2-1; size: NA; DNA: TGTGCCAGCAGCCAAGTGGCTAGCGGGCCCTACAATGAGCAGTTCTTC; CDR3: CASSQVASGPYNEQFF
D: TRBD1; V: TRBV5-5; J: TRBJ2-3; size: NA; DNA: TGTGCCAGCAGCTTGAGGGACAGGGGCCGCACAGATACGCAGTATTTT; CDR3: CASSLRDRGRTDTQYF
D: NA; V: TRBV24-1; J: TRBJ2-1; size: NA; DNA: TGTGCCACCAGTGATTCCATGGGCAGGGATGGGTTTGGTGAGCAGTTCTTC; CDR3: CATSDSMGRDGFGEQFF
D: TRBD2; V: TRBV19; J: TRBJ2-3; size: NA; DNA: TGTGCCACTTTAGCGGGAGGGCCGACAGATACGCAGTATTTT; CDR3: CATLAGGPTDTQYF
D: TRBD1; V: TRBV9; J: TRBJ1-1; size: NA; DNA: TGTGCCAGCAGCGTCCTACCGGGACAGGTAGCTTTCTTT; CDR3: CASSVLPGQVAFF
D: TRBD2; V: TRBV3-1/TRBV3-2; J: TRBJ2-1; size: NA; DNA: TGTGCCAGCAGCCAAGATCAGGGTAGCGGGAGGGTCAATGAGCAGTTCTTC; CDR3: CASSQDQGSGRVNEQFF
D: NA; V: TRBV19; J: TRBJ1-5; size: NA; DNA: TGTGCCAGTACACGGGGACAACATCAGCCCCAGCATTTT; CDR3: CASTRGQHQPQHF
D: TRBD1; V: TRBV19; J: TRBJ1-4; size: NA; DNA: TGTGCCTGTTACCCCGGGACAGGGGATGAAAAACTGTTTTTT; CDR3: CACYPGTGDEKLFF
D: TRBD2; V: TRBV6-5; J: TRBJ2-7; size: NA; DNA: TGTGCCAGCAGTTACGCTAGCGGGAGTTACGAGCAGTACTTC; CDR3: CASSYASGSYEQYF
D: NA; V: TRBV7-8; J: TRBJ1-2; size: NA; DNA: TGTGCCAGCAGCGTACGAGGGGGTAGTTATGGCTACACCTTC; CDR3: CASSVRGGSYGYTF
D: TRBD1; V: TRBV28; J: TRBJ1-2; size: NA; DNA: TGTGCCAGCAGTCCGGGTGGGACAGGTCTCTATGGCTACACCTTC; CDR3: CASSPGGTGLYGYTF
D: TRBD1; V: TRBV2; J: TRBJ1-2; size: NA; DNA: TGTGCCACCCGGGACAGGATCCGCTACACCTTC; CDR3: CATRDRIRYTF
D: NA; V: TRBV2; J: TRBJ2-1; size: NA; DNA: NA; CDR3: CASRVGLGAFF
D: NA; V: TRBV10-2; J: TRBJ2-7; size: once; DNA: TGCGCCAGCAGTGTAACAGGGCCCTACGAGCAGTACTTC; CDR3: CASSVTGPYEQYF
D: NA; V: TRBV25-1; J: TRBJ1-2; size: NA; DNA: TGTGCCAGCAGGGAGGGTAACTATGGCTACACCTTC; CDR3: CASREGNYGYTF
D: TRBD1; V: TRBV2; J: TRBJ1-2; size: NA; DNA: TGTGCCAGCAGTGAACTCGGGACAGGGGTCGATGGCTACACCTTC; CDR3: CASSELGTGVDGYTF
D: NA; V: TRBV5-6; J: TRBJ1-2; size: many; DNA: TGTGCCAGCAGCTTGGGGGCAGTCTATGGCTACACCTTC; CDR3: CASSLGAVYGYTF
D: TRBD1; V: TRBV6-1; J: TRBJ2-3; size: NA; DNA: TGTGCCAGCAGTGATCCACAGGGGACACTAAGCGCAGATACGCAGTATTTT; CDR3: CASSDPQGTLSADTQYF
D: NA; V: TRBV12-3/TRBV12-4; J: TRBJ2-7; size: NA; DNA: TGTGCCAGCAGTTCGCAGGACTACGAGCAGTACTTC; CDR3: CASSSQDYEQYF
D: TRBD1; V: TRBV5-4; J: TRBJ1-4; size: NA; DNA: TGTGCCAGCAGCTCACAGGGGAAGGCTAATGAAAAACTGTTTTTT; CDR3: CASSSQGKANEKLFF
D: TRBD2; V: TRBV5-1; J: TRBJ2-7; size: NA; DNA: TGCGCCAGCAGCTTGAGGGGGGTGAGGAAGCGGGAGAATGACTACGAGCAGTACTTC; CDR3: CASSLRGVRKRENDYEQYF
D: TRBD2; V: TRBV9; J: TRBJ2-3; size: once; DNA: TGTGCCAGCAGCGTAGATAGGCTAGCGGGAGGCACAGATACGCAGTATTTT; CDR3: CASSVDRLAGGTDTQYF
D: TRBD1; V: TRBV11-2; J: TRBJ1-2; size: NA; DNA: TGTGCCAGCAGCCAATCCGGGACAGGGATACACACCTTC; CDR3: CASSQSGTGIHTF
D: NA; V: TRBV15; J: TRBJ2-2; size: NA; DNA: TGTGCCACCAGCAGAGACCGGGGTGAGAACACCGGGGAGCTGTTTTTT; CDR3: CATSRDRGENTGELFF
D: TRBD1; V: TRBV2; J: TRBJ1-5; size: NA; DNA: TGTGCCAGCACCATCGGACAGGGGATAGCCCAGCATTTT; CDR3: CASTIGQGIAQHF
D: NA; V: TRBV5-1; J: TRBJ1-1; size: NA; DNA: TGCGCCAGCAGCCAACAGCAGAACACTGAAGCTTTCTTT; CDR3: CASSQQQNTEAFF
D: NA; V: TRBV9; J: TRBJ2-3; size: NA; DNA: TGTGCCAGCAGCTTCACAGGGAGCACAGATACGCAGTATTTT; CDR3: CASSFTGSTDTQYF
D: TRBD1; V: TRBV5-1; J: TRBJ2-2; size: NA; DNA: TGCGCCAGCAGCTTGGGGGGGACAGGGAACACCGGGGAGCTGTTTTTT; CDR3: CASSLGGTGNTGELFF